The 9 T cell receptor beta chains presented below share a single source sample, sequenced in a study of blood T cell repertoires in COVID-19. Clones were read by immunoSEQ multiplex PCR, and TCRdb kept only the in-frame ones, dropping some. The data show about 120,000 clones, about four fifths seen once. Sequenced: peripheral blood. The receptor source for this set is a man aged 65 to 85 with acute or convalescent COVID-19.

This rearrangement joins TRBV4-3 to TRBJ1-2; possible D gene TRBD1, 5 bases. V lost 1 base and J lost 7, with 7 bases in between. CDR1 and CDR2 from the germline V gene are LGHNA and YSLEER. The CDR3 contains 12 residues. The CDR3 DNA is TGCGCCAGCAGCCAAGGGGGGGTTGGCTACACCTTC. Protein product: CASSQGGVGYTF.

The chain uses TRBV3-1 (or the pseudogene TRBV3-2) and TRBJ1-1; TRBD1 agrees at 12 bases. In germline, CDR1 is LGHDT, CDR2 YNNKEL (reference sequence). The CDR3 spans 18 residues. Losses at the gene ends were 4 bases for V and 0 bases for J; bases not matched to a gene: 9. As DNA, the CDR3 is TGTGCCAGCAGCCCCAATCCCGGGACAGGGGGCATGAACACTGAAGCTTTCTTT. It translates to CASSPNPGTGGMNTEAFF.

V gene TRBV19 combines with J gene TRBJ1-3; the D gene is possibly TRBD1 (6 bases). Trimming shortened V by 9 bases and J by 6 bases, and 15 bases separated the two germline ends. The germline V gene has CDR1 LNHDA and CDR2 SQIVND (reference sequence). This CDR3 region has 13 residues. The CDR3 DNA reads TGTGCCAGCGCAACAGGGTCGGAAAACACCATATATTTT. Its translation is CASATGSENTIYF.

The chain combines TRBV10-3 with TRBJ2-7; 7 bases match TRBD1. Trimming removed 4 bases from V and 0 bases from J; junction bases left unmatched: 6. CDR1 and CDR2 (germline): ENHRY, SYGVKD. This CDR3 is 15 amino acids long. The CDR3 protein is CAISAGTESSYEQYF. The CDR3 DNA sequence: TGTGCCATCAGTGCCGGGACAGAGAGCTCCTACGAGCAGTACTTC.

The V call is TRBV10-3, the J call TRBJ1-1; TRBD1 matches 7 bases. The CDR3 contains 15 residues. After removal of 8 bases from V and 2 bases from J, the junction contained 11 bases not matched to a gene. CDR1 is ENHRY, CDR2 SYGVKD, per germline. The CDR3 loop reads CAILPRNRGNTEAFF. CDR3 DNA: TGTGCCATCCTCCCCCGAAACAGGGGAAACACTGAAGCTTTCTTT.

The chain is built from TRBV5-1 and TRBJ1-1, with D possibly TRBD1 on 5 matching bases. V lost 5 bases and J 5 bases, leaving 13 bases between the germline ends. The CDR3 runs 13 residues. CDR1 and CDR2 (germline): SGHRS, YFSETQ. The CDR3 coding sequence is TGCGCCAGCAGAGCTCGGGGGGGTACTGAAGCTTTCTTT. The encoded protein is CASRARGGTEAFF.

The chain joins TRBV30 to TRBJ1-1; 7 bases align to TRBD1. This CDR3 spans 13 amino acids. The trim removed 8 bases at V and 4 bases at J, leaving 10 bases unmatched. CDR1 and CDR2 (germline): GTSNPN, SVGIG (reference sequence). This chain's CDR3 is CAGQLNRGTEAFF. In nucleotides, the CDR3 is TGTGCCGGACAACTCAACAGGGGCACTGAAGCTTTCTTT.

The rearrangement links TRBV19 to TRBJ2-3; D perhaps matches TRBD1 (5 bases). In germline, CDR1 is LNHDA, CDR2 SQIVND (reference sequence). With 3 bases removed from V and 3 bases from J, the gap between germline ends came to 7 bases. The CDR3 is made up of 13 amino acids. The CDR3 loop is CASSIQGTDTQYF. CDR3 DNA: TGTGCCAGTAGTATTCAGGGTACAGATACGCAGTATTTT. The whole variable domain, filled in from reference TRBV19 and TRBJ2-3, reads DGGITQSPKYLFRKEGQNVTLSCEQNLNHDAMYWYRQDPGQGLRLIYYSQIVNDFQKGDIAEGYSVSREKKESFPLTVTSAQKNPTAFYLCASSIQGTDTQYFGPGTRLTVL.

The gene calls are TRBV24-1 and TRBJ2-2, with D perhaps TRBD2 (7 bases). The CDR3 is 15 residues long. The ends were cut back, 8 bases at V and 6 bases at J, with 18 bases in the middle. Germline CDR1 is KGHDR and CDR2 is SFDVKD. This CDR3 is CATTSGASGAGELFF. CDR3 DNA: TGTGCCACCACGTCAGGGGCTAGCGGCGCCGGGGAGCTGTTTTTT.